The present T cell receptor beta chain was sequenced within a study of T cell responses to AZD1222 COVID-19 vaccine. Germline CDR1 reads SGHTS; CDR2 reads YDEGEE. This CDR3 has 15 residues. The germline V and J ends were trimmed by 0 bases and 5 bases, with 11 bases remaining between them. About this clone itself: Antigen unknown.

Overall study findings and caveats: A mostly white British donor set with more females was recruited, and clonal diversity was possibly underestimated. Repertoire sampling was restricted to post-peak T cell response timepoints. Vaccine-related CD4 TCRs covered spike, predominating at 160-218 and 743-854.

Libraries were prepared by immunoSEQ multiplex PCR; TCRdb keeps only in-frame clonotypes and omits some of them. In the table there are about 110,000 clones, 80% to 90% of which are singletons. The origin of this receptor is an adult in good health. The sample in question was peripheral blood, obtained on day 0 of AZD1222 vaccination. The chain uses TRBV5-8 and TRBJ1-4, with a possible D match to TRBD1 (6 bases). CDR3 in DNA: TGTGCCAGCAGCTTGGCCGGGGGCGCGAATGAAAAACTGTTTTTT. Its translation is CASSLAGGANEKLFF. The full variable domain, with the rest looked up from reference TRBV5-8 and TRBJ1-4, is EAGVTQSPTHLIKTRGQQATLRCSPISGHTSVYWYQQALGLGLQFLLWYDEGEERNRGNFPPRFSGRQFPNYSSELNVNALELEDSALYLCASSLAGGANEKLFFGSGTQLSVL.